This is a list of T cell receptor beta chains from one sample in a study of T cells in Graves' hyperthyroidism and ophthalmopathy. From the multiplex PCR reads, TCRdb called clonotypes with MiXCR, one entry per CDR3 protein. The sample holds approximately 640,000 distinct CDR3 sequences, roughly 17% seen once. Material for sequencing was blood. All receptors come from a man aged 45-65 years with Graves' hyperthyroidism. Both conserved end residues are part of each CDR3. A D gene is named only where the DNA matches it firmly. Clone sizes are given selectively: once, few, many, or a class where the clone is expanded.

J	size	D	V	DNA	CDR3
TRBJ1-1	few	NA	TRBV13	TGTGCCAGCAGCACCCCGGTAACAGGGATAGCGGGGAGCACTGAAGCTTTCTTT	CASSTPVTGIAGSTEAFF
TRBJ2-1	many	TRBD2	TRBV2	TGTGCCAGCAGGACTAGCGGAGTTTACAATGAGCAGTTCTTC	CASRTSGVYNEQFF
TRBJ2-7	many	TRBD2	TRBV28	TGTGCCAGCAGCCCCTCTAGCGGGAGTTTTTACGAGCAGTACTTC	CASSPSSGSFYEQYF
TRBJ2-1	few	TRBD1	TRBV12-3/TRBV12-4	TGTGCCAGCAGTTTGGACAGGGAAAACAATGAGCAGTTCTTC	CASSLDRENNEQFF
TRBJ2-7	many	NA	TRBV10-2	TGCGCCAGCAGTGATAGGCGGACAGTTTCCTACGAGCAGTACTTC	CASSDRRTVSYEQYF
TRBJ2-3	many	NA	TRBV5-6	TGTGCCAGCAGCTTGGGAGCGGGTTTGACAGATACGCAGTATTTT	CASSLGAGLTDTQYF
TRBJ2-1	once	TRBD2	TRBV6-5	TGTGCGAGCAGTTACGGAGTCGCTAGCGGGAGGCAGTTCTTC	CASSYGVASGRQFF
TRBJ1-1	many	NA	TRBV28	TGTGCCAGCAGTTCAAACCCGACCCAGGGATTGGAAGCTTTCTTT	CASSSNPTQGLEAFF
TRBJ2-1	NA	NA	TRBV7-9	TGTGCCAGCAGCCCAGGATGGGGCGTCGTTAATGAGCAGTTCTTC	CASSPGWGVVNEQFF
TRBJ1-2	many	NA	TRBV15	TGTGCCACCAGCAGAGATTTGGGGGGGCAGGCTGCTGGCTACACCTTC	CATSRDLGGQAAGYTF
TRBJ1-5	many	NA	TRBV27	TGTGCCAGCGGGCGGCAGAATCAGCCCCAGCATTTT	CASGRQNQPQHF
TRBJ1-5	NA	NA	TRBV6-2/TRBV6-3	TGTGCCAGCTCACTTCCGCAGGGTTGGGGCAATCAGCCCCAGCATTTT	CASSLPQGWGNQPQHF
TRBJ2-1	NA	TRBD2	TRBV15	TGTGCCACCAGCGCAACAGCGGGAGCGTTACATGAGCAGTTCTTC	CATSATAGALHEQFF
TRBJ2-1	NA	NA	TRBV30	TGTGCCTGGAGTGTAAGGACAGTTCTCGTGTGGGGGCAGTTCTTC	CAWSVRTVLVWGQFF
TRBJ2-3	many	TRBD2	TRBV12-3/TRBV12-4	TGTGCCAGCCTAGGGACTAGCGGCAGCACAGATACGCAGTATTTT	CASLGTSGSTDTQYF
TRBJ2-2	NA	NA	TRBV6-9	TGTGCCAGCAGTTACAAAGGGCAGTTGAACACCGGGGAGCTGTTTTTT	CASSYKGQLNTGELFF
TRBJ1-4	many	NA	TRBV5-1	TGCGCCAGCAGCTTGGACAGGGAAAAACTGTTTTTT	CASSLDREKLFF
TRBJ2-1	many	TRBD2	TRBV27	TGTGCCAGCAGTTTATCGCTGAGTTATAGCGGGCTTTTTATGAATGAGCAGTTCTTC	CASSLSLSYSGLFMNEQFF
TRBJ1-5	NA	NA	TRBV27	TGTGCCAGCAGTCCCCAAGGCGGAATCAATCAGCCCCAGCATTTT	CASSPQGGINQPQHF
TRBJ2-7	NA	TRBD2	TRBV13	TGTGCCAGCACCGAGACTAGCGGTACCTACGAGCAGTACTTC	CASTETSGTYEQYF
TRBJ2-1	few	TRBD1	TRBV19	TGTGCCAGTAGTGTAGGACAGGTGGAGCAGTTCTTC	CASSVGQVEQFF
TRBJ1-5	NA	NA	TRBV3-1	TGTGCCAGCAGCTCTCCAGGCAATCAGCCCCAGCATTTT	CASSSPGNQPQHF
TRBJ2-2	NA	TRBD1	TRBV7-9	TGTGCCAGCAGTCCAGGACAGGTTCCATTTACCGGAAACACCGGGGAGCTGTTTTTT	CASSPGQVPFTGNTGELFF
TRBJ1-5	NA	NA	TRBV29-1	TGCAGCGTTGAAACGGGGCGGGGCGGCAATCAGCCCCAGCATTTT	CSVETGRGGNQPQHF
TRBJ2-3	few	NA	TRBV7-3	TGTGCCAGCAGCACATCGACTAGTTCTCCGCAGTATTTT	CASSTSTSSPQYF
TRBJ1-2	many	NA	TRBV20-1	TGCAGTGCTAGAGATCTGTGGCACTATGGCTACACCTTC	CSARDLWHYGYTF
TRBJ1-3	NA	TRBD1	TRBV29-1	TGCAGCGTCCTAAAGGTCCAGGGGGCCTACTCTGGAAACACCATATATTTT	CSVLKVQGAYSGNTIYF
TRBJ1-1	few	TRBD1	TRBV7-9	TGTGCCAGCAGCCCCGGGACAGGGTTGAACACTGAAGCTTTCTTT	CASSPGTGLNTEAFF
TRBJ1-2	NA	NA	TRBV25-1	TGTGCCAGCAGTCCAAGGGTCAATTCTAACTATGGCTACACCTTC	CASSPRVNSNYGYTF
TRBJ2-5	once	NA	TRBV20-1	TGCAGTGCTATGGCAGCTGAGGGGGGCCTCGAGACCCAGTACTTC	CSAMAAEGGLETQYF
TRBJ1-4	NA	NA	TRBV19	TGTGCCAGTAGTGTCCAGGGGATCGTAGGGACTAATGAAAAACTGTTTTTT	CASSVQGIVGTNEKLFF
TRBJ2-1	many	TRBD2	TRBV28	TGTGTCACCGGACTAGCAGGATCGTATGAGCAGTTCTTC	CVTGLAGSYEQFF
TRBJ2-1	few	NA	TRBV19	TGTGCCAGTAGTAACTACTACTACAATGAGCAGTTCTTC	CASSNYYYNEQFF
TRBJ1-1	many	TRBD1	TRBV2	TGTGCCAGCAGTCTCCGGGACAGGGGGGATACTGAAGCTTTCTTT	CASSLRDRGDTEAFF
TRBJ2-3	many	TRBD1	TRBV28	TGTGCCAGCGGTCCGTGGATGGGACAGGGAACCACAGATACGCAGTATTTT	CASGPWMGQGTTDTQYF
TRBJ2-6	many	NA	TRBV28	TGTGCCAGCAGTTACCTTACAGGGCACTCTGGGGCCAACGTCCTGACTTTC	CASSYLTGHSGANVLTF
TRBJ2-6	few	TRBD2	TRBV5-1	TGCGCCAGCAGCTTGGCCGGGAGGGTCTCTGGGGCCAACGTCCTGACTTTC	CASSLAGRVSGANVLTF
TRBJ2-7	NA	TRBD2	TRBV6-1	TGTGCCAGCAGTGAAGCGGGAGGGCCAACTGAGCAGTACTTC	CASSEAGGPTEQYF
TRBJ2-7	many	NA	TRBV7-8	TGTGCCAGCAGCTTATTTTCAGGGAATCTCGAGCAGTACTTC	CASSLFSGNLEQYF
TRBJ2-7	many	NA	TRBV27	TGTGCCAGCAGGCGTAAGGGCCCCAAAAGCTCCTACGAGCAGTACTTC	CASRRKGPKSSYEQYF
TRBJ1-6	many	NA	TRBV3-1	TGTGCCAGCAGCCAACCAGGGGTTAATTCACCCCTCCACTTT	CASSQPGVNSPLHF
TRBJ1-1	many	NA	TRBV27	TGTGCCAGTATTAGGTGGGGGCGTCGGACTGAAGCTTTCTTT	CASIRWGRRTEAFF
TRBJ1-5	many	TRBD1	TRBV2	TGTGCCAGCAGGCCCGGGACAGGAGGCAATCAGCCCCAGCATTTT	CASRPGTGGNQPQHF
TRBJ1-6	NA	NA	TRBV28	TGTGCCACCCGCTCAGGGGCCCGACCCCTCCACTTT	CATRSGARPLHF
TRBJ2-7	few	NA	TRBV7-2	TGTGCCAGCAGCTCGTACGTCCCCTCCTACGAGCAGTACTTC	CASSSYVPSYEQYF
TRBJ2-7	many	TRBD1	TRBV3-1	TGTGCCAGCAGCCTGAGGGACAGGTTTGTGGACGAGCAGTACTTC	CASSLRDRFVDEQYF
TRBJ2-2	NA	TRBD1	TRBV20-1	TGCAGTGCTAGAGATGTCTCCGGGACAGACACCGGGGAGCTGTTTTTT	CSARDVSGTDTGELFF
TRBJ2-1	few	NA	TRBV29-1	TGCAGCGTTGCACAGAGACTGTACAATGAGCAGTTCTTC	CSVAQRLYNEQFF
TRBJ1-5	many	NA	TRBV4-2	TGTGCCAGCAGCCAAGATCAGGCTCAGCCCCAGCATTTT	CASSQDQAQPQHF
TRBJ2-1	NA	NA	TRBV27	TGTGCCAGCAGTCTCGGGGTCCGGGGTTACAATGAGCAGTTCTTC	CASSLGVRGYNEQFF
TRBJ2-1	few	NA	TRBV12-3/TRBV12-4	TGTGCCAGCAGCCGTCTTGTCAATGAGCAGTTCTTC	CASSRLVNEQFF
TRBJ1-2	many	NA	TRBV2	TGTGCCAGCAGGGGCTCAGGGGTTGTAGGTGGCTACACCTTC	CASRGSGVVGGYTF
TRBJ2-1	NA	TRBD2	TRBV19	TGTGCCAGTAGTATAGCCCAGGCTAGCGGGAGGGGTGAGCAGTTCTTC	CASSIAQASGRGEQFF
TRBJ2-3	NA	TRBD2	TRBV6-4	TGTGCCAGCCCAGCGGGAGGCCCGGCAGATACGCAGTATTTT	CASPAGGPADTQYF
TRBJ2-1	once	NA	TRBV20-1	TGCAGTGCCCAAGGAGTGGGGGAAACCCTTTACAATGAGCAGTTCTTC	CSAQGVGETLYNEQFF
TRBJ1-2	NA	NA	TRBV2	TGTGCCAGCAGCGCAGGGAACTCTGACTATGGCTACACCTTC	CASSAGNSDYGYTF
TRBJ1-1	NA	TRBD1	TRBV2	TGTGCCAGCAGCGCTGGACAGGGGGCAGGGAACACTGAAGCTTTCTTT	CASSAGQGAGNTEAFF
TRBJ1-1	few	TRBD1	TRBV7-8	TGTGCCAGCAGCTTCCGGGACAGAAGAAAAGGGATCGCTGAAGCTTTCTTT	CASSFRDRRKGIAEAFF
TRBJ2-1	NA	NA	TRBV28	TGTGCCAGCAGTTTCTTTGACAGGGCGGGGACTGATGAGCAGTTCTTC	CASSFFDRAGTDEQFF